The T cell receptor beta chain described here comes from a study of neurological immune-mediated disorders. The cDNA was generated through 5'RACE incorporating 10-nucleotide random UMIs. TCRdb reprocessed the 5' RACE reads with MiXCR, giving one entry per CDR3 protein. This sample has tens of thousands of distinct CDR3 sequences; 5% to 6% occur once, and the top ten carry around 2.3%. Preparation of the unsorted libraries drew on 2 million PBMCs stored at -80 C. Germline lookup yields CDR1 MNHEY and CDR2 SVGAGI. The trim removed 1 base at V and 1 base at J, leaving 4 bases unmatched. This CDR3 has 15 amino acids. Study observations and caveats: Patients with HTLV-1-associated myelopathy showed the most TCR clonal expansion. Those with multiple sclerosis showed the least, falling below healthy controls. One related-CDR3 cluster, found by phylogenetic grouping, held repertoires of 18 of 34 multiple sclerosis patients and is a possible signature.

On this clonotype itself: No antigen is known for it.

The sequenced sample was PBMCs. The chain couples TRBV6-5 to TRBJ2-7, with 7 positions matching TRBD2. This receptor was obtained from a woman in her 30s with multiple sclerosis. The CDR3 is CASSYYAGASYEQYF. CDR3 DNA: TGTGCCAGCAGTTACTATGCGGGAGCATCCTACGAGCAGTACTTC.